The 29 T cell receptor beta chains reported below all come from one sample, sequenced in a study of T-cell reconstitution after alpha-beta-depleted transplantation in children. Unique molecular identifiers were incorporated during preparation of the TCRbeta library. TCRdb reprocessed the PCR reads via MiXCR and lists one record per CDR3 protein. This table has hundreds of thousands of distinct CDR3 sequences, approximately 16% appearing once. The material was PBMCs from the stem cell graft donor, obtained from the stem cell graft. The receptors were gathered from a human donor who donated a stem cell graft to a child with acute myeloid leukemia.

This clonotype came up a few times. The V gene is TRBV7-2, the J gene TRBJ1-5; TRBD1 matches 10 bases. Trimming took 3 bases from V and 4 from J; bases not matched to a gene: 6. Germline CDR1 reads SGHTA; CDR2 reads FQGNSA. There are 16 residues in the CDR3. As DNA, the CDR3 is TGTGCCAGCAGCTTTGGGGGGACAGGGGCGAATCAGCCCCAGCATTTT. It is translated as CASSFGGTGANQPQHF.

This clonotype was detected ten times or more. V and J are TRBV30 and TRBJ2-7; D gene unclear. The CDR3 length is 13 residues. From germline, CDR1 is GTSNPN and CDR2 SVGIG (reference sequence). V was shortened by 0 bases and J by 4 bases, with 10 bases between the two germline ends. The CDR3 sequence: CAWSVVFGYEQYF. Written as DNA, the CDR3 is TGTGCCTGGAGTGTAGTCTTCGGTTACGAGCAGTACTTC.

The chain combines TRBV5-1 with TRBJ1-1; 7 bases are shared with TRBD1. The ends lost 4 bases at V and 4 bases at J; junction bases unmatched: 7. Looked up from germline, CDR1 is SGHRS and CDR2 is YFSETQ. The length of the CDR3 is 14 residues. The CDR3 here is CASSEDPGGTEAFF. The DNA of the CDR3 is TGCGCCAGCAGCGAGGATCCAGGGGGCACTGAAGCTTTCTTT.

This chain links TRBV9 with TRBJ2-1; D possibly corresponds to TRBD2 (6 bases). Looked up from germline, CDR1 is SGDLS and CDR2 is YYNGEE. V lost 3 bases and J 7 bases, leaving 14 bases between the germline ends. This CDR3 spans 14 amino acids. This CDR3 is CASSGGGVGNEQFF. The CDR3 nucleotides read TGTGCCAGCAGCGGGGGCGGGGTTGGGAATGAGCAGTTCTTC.

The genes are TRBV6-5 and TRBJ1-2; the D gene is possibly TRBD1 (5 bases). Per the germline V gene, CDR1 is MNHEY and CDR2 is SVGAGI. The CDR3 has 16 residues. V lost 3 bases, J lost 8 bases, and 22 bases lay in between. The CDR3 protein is CASSYQGTSVWVGYTF. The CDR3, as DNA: TGTGCCAGCAGTTATCAAGGGACTTCTGTATGGGTCGGCTACACCTTC.

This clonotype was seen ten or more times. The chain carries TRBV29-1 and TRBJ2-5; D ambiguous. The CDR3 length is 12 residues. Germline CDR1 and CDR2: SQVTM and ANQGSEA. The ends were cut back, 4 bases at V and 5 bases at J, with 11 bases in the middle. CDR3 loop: CSVGRWRETQYF. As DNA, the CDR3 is TGCAGCGTTGGAAGGTGGCGGGAGACCCAGTACTTC.

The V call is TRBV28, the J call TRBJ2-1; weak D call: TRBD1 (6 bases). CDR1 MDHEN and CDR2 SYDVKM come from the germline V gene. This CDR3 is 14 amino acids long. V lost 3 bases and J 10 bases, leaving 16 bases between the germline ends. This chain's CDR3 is CASSFSQGTREQFF. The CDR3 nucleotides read TGTGCCAGCAGTTTTTCACAGGGAACTAGAGAGCAGTTCTTC.

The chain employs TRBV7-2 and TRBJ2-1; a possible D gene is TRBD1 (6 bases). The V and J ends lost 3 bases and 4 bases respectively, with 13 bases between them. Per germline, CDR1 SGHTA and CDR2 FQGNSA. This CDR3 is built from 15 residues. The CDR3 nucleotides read TGTGCCAGCAGCTTCGTCGCCACAGGGTACAATGAGCAGTTCTTC. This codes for CASSFVATGYNEQFF.

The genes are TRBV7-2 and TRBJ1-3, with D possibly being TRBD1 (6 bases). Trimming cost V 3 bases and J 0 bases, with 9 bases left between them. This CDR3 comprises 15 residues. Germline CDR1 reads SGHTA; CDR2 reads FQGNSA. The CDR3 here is CASSFKGVSGNTIYF. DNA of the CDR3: TGTGCCAGCAGCTTTAAGGGGGTCTCTGGAAACACCATATATTTT.

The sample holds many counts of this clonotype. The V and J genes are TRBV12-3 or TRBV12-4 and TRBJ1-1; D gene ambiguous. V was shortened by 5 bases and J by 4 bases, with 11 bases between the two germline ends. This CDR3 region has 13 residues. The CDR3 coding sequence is TGTGCCAGCAGTGGGCGCGTTGGCACTGAAGCTTTCTTT. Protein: CASSGRVGTEAFF.

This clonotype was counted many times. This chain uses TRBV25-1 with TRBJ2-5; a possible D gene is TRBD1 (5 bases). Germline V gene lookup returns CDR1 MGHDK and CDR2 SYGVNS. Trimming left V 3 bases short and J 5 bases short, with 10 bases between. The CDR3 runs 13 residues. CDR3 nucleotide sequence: TGTGCCAGCAGTGATGGGGCGGTGGAGACCCAGTACTTC. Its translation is CASSDGAVETQYF.

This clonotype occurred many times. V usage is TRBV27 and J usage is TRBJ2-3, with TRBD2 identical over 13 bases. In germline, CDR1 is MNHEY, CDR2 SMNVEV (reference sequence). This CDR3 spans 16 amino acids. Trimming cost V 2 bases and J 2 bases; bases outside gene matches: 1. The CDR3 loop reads CASSLGTSGATDTQYF. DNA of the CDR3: TGTGCCAGCAGTTTAGGGACTAGCGGGGCCACAGATACGCAGTATTTT.

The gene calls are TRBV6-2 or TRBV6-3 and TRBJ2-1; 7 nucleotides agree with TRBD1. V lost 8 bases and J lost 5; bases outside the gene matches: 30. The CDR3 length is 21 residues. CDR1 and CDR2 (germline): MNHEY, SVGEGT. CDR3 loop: CASAQRFRQGPAWDRNNEQFF. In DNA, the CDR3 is TGTGCCAGCGCCCAGAGGTTTAGACAGGGCCCAGCTTGGGATCGAAACAATGAGCAGTTCTTC.

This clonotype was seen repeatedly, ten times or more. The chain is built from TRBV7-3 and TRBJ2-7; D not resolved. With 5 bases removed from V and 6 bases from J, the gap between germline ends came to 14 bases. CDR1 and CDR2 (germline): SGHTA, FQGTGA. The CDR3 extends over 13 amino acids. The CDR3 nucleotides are TGTGCCAGCAGCCCCCAAGAAGGTGGCGAGCAGTACTTC. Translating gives CASSPQEGGEQYF.

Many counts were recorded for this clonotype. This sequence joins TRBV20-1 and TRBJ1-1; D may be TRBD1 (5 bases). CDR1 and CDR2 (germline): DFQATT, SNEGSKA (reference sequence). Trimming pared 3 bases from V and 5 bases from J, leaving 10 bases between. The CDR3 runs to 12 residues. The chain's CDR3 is CSASLQGTEAFF. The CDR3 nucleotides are TGCAGTGCTAGTCTCCAGGGAACTGAAGCTTTCTTT.

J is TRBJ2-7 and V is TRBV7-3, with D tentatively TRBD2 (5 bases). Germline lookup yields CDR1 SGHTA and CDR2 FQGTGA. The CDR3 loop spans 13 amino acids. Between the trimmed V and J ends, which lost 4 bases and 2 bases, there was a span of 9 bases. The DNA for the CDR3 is TGTGCCAGCAGCTCTTACGGGGCCTACGAGCAGTACTTC. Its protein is CASSSYGAYEQYF.

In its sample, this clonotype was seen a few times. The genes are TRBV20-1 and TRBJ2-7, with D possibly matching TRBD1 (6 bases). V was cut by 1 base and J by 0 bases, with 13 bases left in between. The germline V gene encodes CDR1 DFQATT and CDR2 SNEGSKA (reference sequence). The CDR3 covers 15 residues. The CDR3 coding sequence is TGCAGTGCTAGAGCCCCAGACAGGAGCTCCTACGAGCAGTACTTC. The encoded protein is CSARAPDRSSYEQYF.

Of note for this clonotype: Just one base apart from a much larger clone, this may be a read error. For the CDR3, the DNA is TGCGCCAGCAGCTTGTCCCACGGAGTGAACATTGAAGCTTTCTTT. Protein: CASSLSHGVNIEAFF. The J gene is TRBJ1-1, the V gene TRBV5-1; the D is unclear. The germline V gene encodes CDR1 SGHRS and CDR2 YFSETQ. The CDR3 length is 15 residues.

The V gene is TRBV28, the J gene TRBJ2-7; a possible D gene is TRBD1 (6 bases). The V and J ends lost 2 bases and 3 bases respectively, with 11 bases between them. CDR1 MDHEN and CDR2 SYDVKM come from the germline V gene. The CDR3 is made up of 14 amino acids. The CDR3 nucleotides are TGTGCCAGCAGTTTAGAGGGGGTAGGCTACGAGCAGTACGTC. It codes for CASSLEGVGYEQYV.

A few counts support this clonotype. The CDR3 DNA reads TGTGCCATTTGCCTTGAGCAGCACACTGAAGCTTTCTTT. It encodes CAICLEQHTEAFF. The chain uses TRBV10-3 and TRBJ1-1; D remains unclear. The CDR3 covers 13 residues. Trimming removed 9 bases from V and 3 bases from J, with 14 bases in between. Germline lookup yields CDR1 ENHRY and CDR2 SYGVKD.

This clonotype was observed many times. The CDR3: CASSLVGGGEQFF. The CDR3 nucleotides are TGTGCCAGCAGCTTGGTAGGAGGAGGGGAGCAGTTCTTC. The chain has TRBV5-6 and TRBJ2-1, with D possibly being TRBD2 (6 bases). V shed 0 bases and J shed 10 bases, with 11 bases lying between them. The CDR3 runs 13 residues. Germline V gene sequence: CDR1 SGHDT, CDR2 YYEEEE.

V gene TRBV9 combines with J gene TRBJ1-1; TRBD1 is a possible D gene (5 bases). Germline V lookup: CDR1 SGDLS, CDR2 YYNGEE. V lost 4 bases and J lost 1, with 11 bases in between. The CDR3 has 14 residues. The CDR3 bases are TGTGCCAGCAGCCCCGACAGCTCGAACACTGAAGCTTTCTTT. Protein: CASSPDSSNTEAFF.

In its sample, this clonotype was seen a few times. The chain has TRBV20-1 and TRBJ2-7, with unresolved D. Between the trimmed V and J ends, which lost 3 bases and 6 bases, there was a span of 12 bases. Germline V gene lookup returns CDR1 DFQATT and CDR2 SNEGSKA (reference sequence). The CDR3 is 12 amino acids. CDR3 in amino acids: CSARSPPGEQYF. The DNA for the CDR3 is TGCAGTGCTAGGAGTCCGCCTGGCGAGCAGTACTTC.

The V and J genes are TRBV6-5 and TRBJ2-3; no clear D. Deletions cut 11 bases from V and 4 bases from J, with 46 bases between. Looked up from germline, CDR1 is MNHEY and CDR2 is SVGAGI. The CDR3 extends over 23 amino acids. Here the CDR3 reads CAASYSSDNARTENRLIPDTQYF. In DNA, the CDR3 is TGTGCCGCCAGTTACTCGTCGGATAATGCCCGGACCGAAAACCGTCTCATCCCAGATACGCAGTATTTT.

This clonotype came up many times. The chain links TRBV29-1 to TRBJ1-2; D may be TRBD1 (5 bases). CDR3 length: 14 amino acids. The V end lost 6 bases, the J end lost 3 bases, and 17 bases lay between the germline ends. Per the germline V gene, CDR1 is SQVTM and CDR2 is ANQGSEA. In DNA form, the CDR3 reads TGCAGCGTCGACCCGCAGGGTAAAGACTATGGCTACACCTTC. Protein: CSVDPQGKDYGYTF.

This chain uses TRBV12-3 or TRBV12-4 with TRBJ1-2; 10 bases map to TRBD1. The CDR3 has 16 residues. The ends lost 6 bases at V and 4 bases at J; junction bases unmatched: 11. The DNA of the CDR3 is TGTGCCAGCAGGGGGGACAGGGGCTTTCGTAGCTATGGCTACACCTTC. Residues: CASRGDRGFRSYGYTF.

As DNA, the CDR3 is TGCAGTGCCCTTGAGGGGGGAATTACCGGGGAGCTGTTTTTT. Amino acid sequence: CSALEGGITGELFF. This chain links TRBV20-1 with TRBJ2-2, with D possibly called TRBD1 or TRBD2 (6 bases each). CDR3 length equals 14 residues. V gave up 6 bases and J gave up 5 bases, with 16 bases separating them. Germline-derived CDR1 and CDR2 are DFQATT and SNEGSKA (reference sequence).

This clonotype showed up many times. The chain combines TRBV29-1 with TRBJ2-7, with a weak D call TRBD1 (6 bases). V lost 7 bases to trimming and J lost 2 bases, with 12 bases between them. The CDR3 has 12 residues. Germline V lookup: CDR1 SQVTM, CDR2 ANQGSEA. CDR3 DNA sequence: TGCAGCGCGTACAGGGTCCCCTACGAGCAGTACTTC. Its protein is CSAYRVPYEQYF.

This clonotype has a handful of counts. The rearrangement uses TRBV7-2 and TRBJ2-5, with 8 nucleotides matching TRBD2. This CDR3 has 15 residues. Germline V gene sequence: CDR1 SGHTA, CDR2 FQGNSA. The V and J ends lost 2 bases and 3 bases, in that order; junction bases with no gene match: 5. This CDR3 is CASSLRRGVKETQYF. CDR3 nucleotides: TGTGCCAGCAGCTTAAGGCGGGGGGTGAAAGAGACCCAGTACTTC.